The 24 T cell receptor beta chains listed next were all sequenced from one sample in a study of T cells in Graves' hyperthyroidism and ophthalmopathy. Amplification of TCR beta CDR3 regions used RNA as the template. During a first-round RT-PCR of the TCR CDR3, the HTBI primer set was used. TCRdb re-analysed the multiplex PCR reads in MiXCR, keeping a single row per CDR3 protein. This sample has more than 600,000 distinct CDR3 sequences; less than 20% occur once, and the top ten carry over 7.5%. Sequenced input: blood. The receptors originated from a man between 18 and 29 years old with Graves' hyperthyroidism.

The chain couples TRBV27 to TRBJ2-1, with 9 nucleotides matching TRBD2. This CDR3 has 13 residues. After removal of 9 bases from V and 8 bases from J, the junction contained 8 bases not matched to a gene. Germline V gives CDR1 MNHEY, CDR2 SMNVEV (reference sequence). CDR3 in DNA: TGTGCCAGTCGGGGCGGGAGGGCCGATGAGCAGTTCTTC. Protein sequence: CASRGGRADEQFF.

The V and J genes are TRBV10-3 and TRBJ2-1; D tentatively fits TRBD1 or TRBD2 (5 bases each). Germline loops: CDR1 ENHRY, CDR2 SYGVKD. Trimming left V 8 bases short and J 4 bases short, with 12 bases between. The CDR3 sequence is 13 residues long. CDR3 DNA: TGTGCCATCTTCCGGGACGAGTACAATGAGCAGTTCTTC. Residues: CAIFRDEYNEQFF.

The table lists this clonotype with many counts. The chain uses TRBV7-9 and TRBJ2-7, with D perhaps matching TRBD1 or TRBD2 (5 bases each). V was cut by 5 bases and J by 4 bases, with 21 bases left in between. Germline-derived CDR1 and CDR2 are SEHNR and FQNEAQ (reference sequence). This CDR3 comprises 16 residues. In DNA, the CDR3 is TGTGCCAGCAGCCACACACAGGTTGGGCCGGGATACGAGCAGTACTTC. Amino acid sequence: CASSHTQVGPGYEQYF.

This clonotype was detected only a few times. The chain combines TRBV29-1 with TRBJ2-7; D is perhaps TRBD2 (5 bases). Trimming took 6 bases from V and 2 from J, leaving 14 bases between them. Germline V CDR1 and CDR2: SQVTM, ANQGSEA. The CDR3 is 13 residues long. The CDR3 loop reads CSVDLSGTYEQYF. In nucleotides, the CDR3 is TGCAGCGTAGATTTATCGGGGACCTACGAGCAGTACTTC.

CDR3 protein: CASSADTYNEQFF. In DNA form, the CDR3 reads TGTGCCAGTAGTGCAGACACTTACAATGAGCAGTTCTTC. The chain links TRBV19 to TRBJ2-1; D is unclear. V was clipped by 5 bases and J by 4 bases, with 9 bases between them. Germline V gene data show CDR1 as LNHDA and CDR2 as SQIVND (reference sequence). The CDR3 is made up of 13 amino acids.

A few counts support this clonotype. This chain connects TRBV12-3 or TRBV12-4 to TRBJ2-3, with TRBD2 identical over 9 bases. The CDR3 sequence is 15 residues long. The junction had 5 bases not matched to a gene; V was cut back by 1 base and J by 6 bases. CDR3 loop: CASSLVGTSKDTQYF. CDR3 coding DNA: TGTGCCAGCAGTTTAGTTGGGACTAGCAAGGATACGCAGTATTTT.

The CDR3 reads CASSLTGQGEKLFF. CDR3 DNA: TGTGCCAGCAGTCTAACCGGACAGGGTGAAAAACTGTTTTTT. This chain links TRBV2 with TRBJ1-4; 8 positions agree with TRBD1. CDR3 size: 14 residues. Germline lookup yields CDR1 SNHLY and CDR2 FYNNEI. The V segment lost 5 bases and the J segment 7 bases; nucleotides outside the gene matches: 6.

The chain links TRBV24-1 to TRBJ2-1; possibly TRBD2 for D (5 bases). This CDR3 region has 16 residues. From germline, CDR1 is KGHDR and CDR2 SFDVKD. V gave up 5 bases and J gave up 8 bases, with 21 bases separating them. The CDR3 nucleotides read TGTGCCACCAGTGCCTCAAGGGTGGAAGGGAGCGATGAGCAGTTCTTC. It is translated as CATSASRVEGSDEQFF.

V is TRBV19 and J is TRBJ1-3, with 7 bases that match TRBD1. V shed 3 bases and J 2 bases; nucleotides not matched to a gene: 13. The germline gives CDR1 LNHDA, CDR2 SQIVND (reference sequence). The CDR3 sequence is 18 residues long. CDR3 DNA sequence: TGTGCCAGTAGTATCTACCCGACAGGGTCGATCACTGGAAACACCATATATTTT. This gives the protein CASSIYPTGSITGNTIYF.

V gene TRBV29-1 combines with J gene TRBJ2-7; possibly TRBD2 for D (7 bases). This CDR3 contains 17 residues. Looked up from germline, CDR1 is SQVTM and CDR2 is ANQGSEA. Trimming shortened V by 5 bases and J by 2 bases, and 25 bases separated the two germline ends. This chain's CDR3 is CSVLTTGAAAGAYEQYF. The CDR3 nucleotides read TGCAGCGTTCTAACAACGGGGGCTGCGGCGGGAGCCTACGAGCAGTACTTC.

This clonotype has more than one count but fewer than ten. The chain recombines TRBV5-1 with TRBJ1-1; a weak D match, TRBD1 (6 bases). Per germline, CDR1 SGHRS and CDR2 YFSETQ. This CDR3 has 15 amino acids. Between the trimmed V and J ends, which lost 4 bases and 2 bases, there was a span of 15 bases. In DNA, the CDR3 is TGCGCCAGCAGCCCTAGGGAGGGGGTCAACACTGAAGCTTTCTTT. Protein sequence: CASSPREGVNTEAFF.

Worth noting for this clonotype: The conserved final phenylalanine or tryptophan is absent from the CDR3, which likely points to a read error. V is TRBV24-1 and J is TRBJ2-5, with 8 positions matching TRBD2. CDR1 and CDR2 from the germline V gene are KGHDR and SFDVKD. The CDR3 extends over 15 amino acids. V lost 3 bases and J lost 3; bases outside the gene matches: 5. The CDR3 DNA sequence: TGTGCCACCAGTGATGTCGGGACTAGAAAAGAGACCCAGTACCTC. Residues: CATSDVGTRKETQYL.

V gene TRBV4-1 combines with J gene TRBJ2-3; 7 bases map to TRBD2. CDR3 length equals 17 residues. Germline V CDR1 and CDR2: MGHRA, YSYEKL. J lost 4 bases, V lost 1 base, and 11 bases had no gene match. The CDR3 sequence is CASSQAEWREIPDTQYF. CDR3 sequence (DNA): TGCGCCAGCAGCCAAGCGGAGTGGCGGGAGATCCCAGATACGCAGTATTTT.

Only a few counts were recorded for this clonotype. This sequence joins TRBV10-3 and TRBJ2-5; TRBD2 matches 13 bases. From germline, CDR1 is ENHRY and CDR2 SYGVKD. The V and J ends lost 10 bases and 3 bases, in that order; junction bases with no gene match: 5. The CDR3 totals 14 residues. CDR3 DNA sequence: TGTGCCACAAAAGGGACTAGCGGGAAAGAGACCCAGTACTTC. This translates into CATKGTSGKETQYF.

The genes are TRBV25-1 and TRBJ2-2, with 9 bases matching TRBD1. This CDR3 region has 15 residues. The germline CDR1 and CDR2 sequences are MGHDK and SYGVNS. Trimming removed 3 bases from V and 3 bases from J; junction bases left unmatched: 2. For the CDR3, the DNA is TGTGCCAGCAGTGAGGACAGGGGTGACACCGGGGAGCTGTTTTTT. The encoded protein is CASSEDRGDTGELFF.

This clonotype appeared a few times. This chain links TRBV5-4 with TRBJ2-7; D tentatively fits TRBD1 or TRBD2 (6 bases each). V dropped 5 bases and J dropped 4 bases, with 13 bases sitting between them. CDR3 length equals 13 residues. Per the germline V gene, CDR1 is SGHNT and CDR2 is YYREEE (reference sequence). The CDR3 protein is CASSRVGGYEQYF. CDR3 in DNA: TGTGCCAGCAGTCGAGTAGGGGGGTACGAGCAGTACTTC.

V is TRBV6-1 and J is TRBJ2-7; 7 bases match TRBD1. The length of the CDR3 is 14 residues. The J segment lost 3 bases and the V segment lost 7 bases, leaving 9 bases of the junction unmatched. The germline V gene encodes CDR1 MNHNS and CDR2 SASEGT. The CDR3 spells CASTRDSHYYEQYF. The CDR3 DNA sequence: TGTGCCAGCACCCGGGACAGCCATTACTACGAGCAGTACTTC.

CDR3 protein: CASSSEDRVLETQYF. As DNA, the CDR3 is TGTGCCAGCAGTTCGGAGGACAGGGTGCTAGAGACCCAGTACTTC. This chain uses TRBV7-9 with TRBJ2-5; 8 bases are a match to TRBD1. From germline, CDR1 is SEHNR and CDR2 FQNEAQ (reference sequence). CDR3 length: 15 residues. The ends lost 6 bases at V and 4 bases at J; junction bases unmatched: 10.

At least ten counts were recorded for this clonotype. J is TRBJ2-4 and V is TRBV13; weak D call: TRBD1 (5 bases). Looked up from germline, CDR1 is PRHDT and CDR2 is FYEKMQ (reference sequence). The V end lost 5 bases, the J end lost 5 bases, and 7 bases lay between the germline ends. The CDR3 is 12 amino acids. The CDR3 DNA sequence: TGTGCCAGCAGCGGCAGGGAAAACATTCAGTACTTC. Amino acid sequence: CASSGRENIQYF.

At least ten counts were recorded for this clonotype. V usage is TRBV7-6 and J usage is TRBJ2-1; TRBD2 aligns across 8 bases. Trimming took 5 bases from V and 5 from J; bases not matched to a gene: 8. CDR1 SGHVS and CDR2 FNYEAQ come from the germline V gene. There are 15 residues in the CDR3. CDR3 nucleotide sequence: TGTGCCAGCAGCCCTTGGACTAGCCTCAACAATGAGCAGTTCTTC. It translates to CASSPWTSLNNEQFF.

This clonotype was observed many times. The chain joins TRBV29-1 to TRBJ1-2, with a tentative D call TRBD1 (5 bases). The CDR3 is 14 residues long. V lost 2 bases, J lost 9 bases, and 19 bases lay in between. Germline CDR1 and CDR2: SQVTM and ANQGSEA. The DNA for the CDR3 is TGCAGCGTTGAATCCCGGGGGGGAAGAGATAGCTACACCTTC. It yields the protein CSVESRGGRDSYTF.

As DNA, the CDR3 is TGTGCCAGCTCACCAGTACAGGGGGAGCTCGAGGGGAAGTATTTT. Translated, it gives CASSPVQGELEGKYF. The rearrangement links TRBV18 to TRBJ2-3; 8 nucleotides align to TRBD1. The CDR3 sequence is 15 residues long. Per germline, CDR1 KGHSH and CDR2 LQKENI. The trim removed 2 bases at V and 13 bases at J, leaving 14 bases unmatched.

This clonotype was counted between two and nine times. The V and J genes are TRBV7-3 and TRBJ2-1; no clear D gene. Trimming left V 5 bases short and J 7 bases short, with 12 bases between. The CDR3 is 13 amino acids. Germline lookup yields CDR1 SGHTA and CDR2 FQGTGA. The CDR3 DNA reads as TGTGCCAGCAGCCCAGAGAAGGGAAATGAGCAGTTCTTC. As protein: CASSPEKGNEQFF.

This clonotype was seen a handful of times. The genes are TRBV24-1 and TRBJ1-4; perhaps TRBD1 as D (5 bases). Germline V lookup: CDR1 KGHDR, CDR2 SFDVKD. The V end was cut by 4 bases, the J end by 8 bases, with 19 bases between. The CDR3 extends over 16 amino acids. The CDR3 DNA is TGTGCCACCAGTGACCCCTCCCGGGGGGGTCGAGAAAAACTGTTTTTT. Translation gives CATSDPSRGGREKLFF.